This T cell receptor (beta chain) was retrieved from a study of blood T cell repertoires in COVID-19. Looking at the study overall: PBMCs, B-cell-depleted T cells, or T cells provided the cDNA or gDNA that made up the material.

Germline V gene lookup returns CDR1 ENHRY and CDR2 SYGVKD. V lost 6 bases, J lost 0 bases, and 4 bases stayed unmatched. This CDR3 comprises 14 residues. TCRdb's table, derived via immunoSEQ multiplex PCR, lists solely in-frame clones and lacks some. The data contain about 82,000 clones, around 80% of them seen just once; the ten biggest clones take up 17%. The receptor comes from a woman aged 60-75 years with acute or convalescent COVID-19. This sequence joins TRBV10-3 and TRBJ1-2, with TRBD1 identical over 7 bases. The source material was peripheral blood. The CDR3 bases are TGTGCCATCAGCACACAGGGGACTAACTATGGCTACACCTTC. Its protein product is CAISTQGTNYGYTF.